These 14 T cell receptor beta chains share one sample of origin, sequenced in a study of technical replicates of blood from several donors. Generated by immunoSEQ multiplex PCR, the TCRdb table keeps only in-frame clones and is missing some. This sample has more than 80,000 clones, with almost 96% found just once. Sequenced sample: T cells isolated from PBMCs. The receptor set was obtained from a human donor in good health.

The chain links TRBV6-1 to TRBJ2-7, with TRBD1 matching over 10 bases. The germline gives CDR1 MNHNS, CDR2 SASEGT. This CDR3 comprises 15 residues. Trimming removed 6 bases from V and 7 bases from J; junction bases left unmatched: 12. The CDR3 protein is CASSLMGGQGREQYF. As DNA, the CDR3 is TGTGCCAGCAGCCTCATGGGGGGACAGGGGAGGGAGCAGTACTTC.

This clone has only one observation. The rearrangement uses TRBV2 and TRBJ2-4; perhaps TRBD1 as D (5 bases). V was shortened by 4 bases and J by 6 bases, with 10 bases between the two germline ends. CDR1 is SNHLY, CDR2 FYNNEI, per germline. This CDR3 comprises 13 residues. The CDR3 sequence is CASSVQGTNIQYF. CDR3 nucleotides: TGTGCCAGCAGTGTGCAGGGTACAAACATTCAGTACTTC.

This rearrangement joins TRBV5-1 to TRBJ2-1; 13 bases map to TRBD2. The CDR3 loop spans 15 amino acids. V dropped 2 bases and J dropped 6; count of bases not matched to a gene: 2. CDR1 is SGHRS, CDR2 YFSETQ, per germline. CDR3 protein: CASSFTSGRANEQFF. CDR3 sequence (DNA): TGCGCCAGCAGCTTCACTAGCGGGAGGGCCAATGAGCAGTTCTTC.

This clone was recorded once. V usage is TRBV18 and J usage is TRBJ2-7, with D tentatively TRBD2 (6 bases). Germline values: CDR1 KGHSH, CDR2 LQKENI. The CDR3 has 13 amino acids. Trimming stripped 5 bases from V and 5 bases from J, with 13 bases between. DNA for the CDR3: TGTGCCAGCTCAGGAGGGGTCGTGGACGAGCAGTACTTC. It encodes CASSGGVVDEQYF.

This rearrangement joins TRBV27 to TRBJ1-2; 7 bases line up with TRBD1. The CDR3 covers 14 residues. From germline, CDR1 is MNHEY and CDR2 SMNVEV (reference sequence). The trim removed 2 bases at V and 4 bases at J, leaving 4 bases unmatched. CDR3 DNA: TGTGCCAGCAGTTTAGGGGGACAGCTCTATGGCTACACCTTC. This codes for CASSLGGQLYGYTF.

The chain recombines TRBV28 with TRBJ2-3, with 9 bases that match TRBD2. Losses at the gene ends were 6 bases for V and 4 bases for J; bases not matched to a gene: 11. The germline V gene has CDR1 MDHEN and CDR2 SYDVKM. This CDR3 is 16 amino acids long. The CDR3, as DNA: TGTGCCAGCAGCCTAGGGACTAGCTGGGGCGCAGATACGCAGTATTTT. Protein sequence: CASSLGTSWGADTQYF.

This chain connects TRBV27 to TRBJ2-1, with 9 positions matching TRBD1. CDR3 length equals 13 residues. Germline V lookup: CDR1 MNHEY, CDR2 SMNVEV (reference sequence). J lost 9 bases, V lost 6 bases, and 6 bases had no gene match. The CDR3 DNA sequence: TGTGCCAGCAGGCCGACAGGGGGAGGTGAGCAGTTCTTC. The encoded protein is CASRPTGGGEQFF.

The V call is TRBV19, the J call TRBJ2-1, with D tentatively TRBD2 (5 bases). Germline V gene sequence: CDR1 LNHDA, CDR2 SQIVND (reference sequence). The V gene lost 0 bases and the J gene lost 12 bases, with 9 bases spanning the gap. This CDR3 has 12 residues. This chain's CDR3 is CASSIDLAGQFF. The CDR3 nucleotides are TGTGCCAGTAGTATAGATCTAGCCGGGCAGTTCTTC.

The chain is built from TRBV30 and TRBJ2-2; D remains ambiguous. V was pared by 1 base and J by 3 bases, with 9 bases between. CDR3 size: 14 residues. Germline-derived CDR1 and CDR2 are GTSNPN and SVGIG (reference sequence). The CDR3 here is CAWSGRSDTGELFF. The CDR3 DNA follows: TGTGCCTGGAGTGGACGGAGTGACACCGGGGAGCTGTTTTTT. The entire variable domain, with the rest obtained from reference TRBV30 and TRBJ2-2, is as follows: SQTIHQWPATLVQPVGSPLSLECTVEGTSNPNLYWYRQAAGRGLQLLFYSVGIGQISSEVPQNLSASRPQDRQFILSSKKLLLSDSGFYLCAWSGRSDTGELFFGEGSRLTVL.

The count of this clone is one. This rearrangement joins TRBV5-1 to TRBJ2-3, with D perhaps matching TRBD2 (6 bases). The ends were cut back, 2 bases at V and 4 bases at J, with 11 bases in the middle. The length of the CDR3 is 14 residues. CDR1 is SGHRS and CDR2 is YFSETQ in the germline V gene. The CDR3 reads CASSFGTAADTQYF. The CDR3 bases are TGCGCCAGCAGCTTCGGGACTGCTGCAGATACGCAGTATTTT.

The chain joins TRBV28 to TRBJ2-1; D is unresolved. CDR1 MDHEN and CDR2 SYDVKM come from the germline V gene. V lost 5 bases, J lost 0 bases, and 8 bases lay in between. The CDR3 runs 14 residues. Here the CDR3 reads CASSGQPSYNEQFF. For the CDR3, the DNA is TGTGCCAGCAGTGGGCAGCCCTCCTACAATGAGCAGTTCTTC.

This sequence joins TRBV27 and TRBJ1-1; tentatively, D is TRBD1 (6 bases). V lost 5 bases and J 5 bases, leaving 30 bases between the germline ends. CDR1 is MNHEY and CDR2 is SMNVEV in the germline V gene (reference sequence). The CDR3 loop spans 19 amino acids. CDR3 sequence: CASSPYIGNRGGALTEAFF. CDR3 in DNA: TGTGCCAGCAGTCCCTACATCGGAAATAGGGGGGGCGCGTTGACTGAAGCTTTCTTT.

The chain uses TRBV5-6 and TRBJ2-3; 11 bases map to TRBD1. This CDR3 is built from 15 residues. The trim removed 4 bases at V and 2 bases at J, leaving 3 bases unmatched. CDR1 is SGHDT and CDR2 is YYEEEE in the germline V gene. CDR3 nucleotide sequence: TGTGCCAGCAGCGGGGGACAGGGGGTCACAGATACGCAGTATTTT. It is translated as CASSGGQGVTDTQYF.

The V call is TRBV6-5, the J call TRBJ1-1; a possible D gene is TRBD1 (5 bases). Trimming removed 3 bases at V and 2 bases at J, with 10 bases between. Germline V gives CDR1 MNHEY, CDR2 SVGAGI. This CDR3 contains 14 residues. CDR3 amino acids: CASSYTGFNTEAFF. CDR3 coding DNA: TGTGCCAGCAGTTATACAGGTTTTAACACTGAAGCTTTCTTT.